The 6 T cell receptor beta chains below all came from one sample that was sequenced in a study of early T cells in non-severe SARS-CoV-2 infection. Each CDR3 protein is one row after TCRdb ran MiXCR on the 5' RACE reads. The data hold some 62,000 distinct CDR3 sequences, with roughly 9% observed a single time. The starting material was whole blood, obtained at baseline. The receptors originated from an adult who was a healthcare worker with PCR-confirmed SARS-CoV-2 infection or an uninfected control (not recorded which).

This clonotype was recorded many times. The chain couples TRBV20-1 to TRBJ2-1, with 7 bases identical to TRBD1. This CDR3 comprises 14 residues. Trimming took 3 bases from V and 4 from J; bases not matched to a gene: 6. Looked up from germline, CDR1 is DFQATT and CDR2 is SNEGSKA (reference sequence). The CDR3 is CSARPPRGYNEQFF. CDR3 nucleotides: TGCAGTGCTAGGCCCCCCAGGGGGTACAATGAGCAGTTCTTC.

Only a few counts were recorded for this clonotype. The chain employs TRBV18 and TRBJ2-1; 7 bases map to TRBD1. V was clipped by 4 bases and J by 5 bases; unmatched bases: 5. Germline assignment: CDR1 KGHSH and CDR2 LQKENI. The CDR3 sequence is 14 residues long. CDR3 in DNA: TGTGCCAGCTCACGAGGGACAGCCAACAATGAGCAGTTCTTC. Translated, it gives CASSRGTANNEQFF.

This clonotype showed up many times. The genes are TRBV6-2 or TRBV6-3 and TRBJ1-1; D may be TRBD1 (6 bases). The CDR3 has 16 amino acids. Germline CDR1 MNHEY, CDR2 SVGEGT. Deletions cut 4 bases from V and 1 base from J, with 16 bases between. The chain's CDR3 is CASSSTAGQRNTEAFF. CDR3 sequence (DNA): TGTGCCAGCAGTTCAACGGCCGGACAGAGGAACACTGAAGCTTTCTTT.

This clonotype was seen ten or more times. The chain combines TRBV6-1 with TRBJ2-1; D not certain. This CDR3 is 11 amino acids long. Trimming stripped 9 bases from V and 9 bases from J, with 12 bases between. The germline V gene encodes CDR1 MNHNS and CDR2 SASEGT. The CDR3 coding sequence is TGTGCCAGTGGAAACTGGGGTGAGCAGTTCTTC. Amino acid sequence: CASGNWGEQFF.

This clonotype has just a few counts. One end of the junction varies from germline; a read error may be responsible. The chain combines TRBV6-2 or TRBV6-3 with TRBJ2-5; D remains unclear. The V gene's germline CDR1 is MNHEY and CDR2 SVGEGT. The CDR3 loop spans 11 amino acids. This chain's CDR3 is CASSYHETQYF. The CDR3 nucleotides read TGTGCCAGCAGTTACCACGAGACCCAGTACTTC.

This clonotype was detected ten times or more. The chain has TRBV11-2 and TRBJ2-1, with TRBD2 matching 11 bases. Germline CDR1 is SGHAT and CDR2 is FQNNGV. This CDR3 is 16 amino acids long. V trimming: 0 bases; J trimming: 7 bases; junction bases outside the gene matches: 5. CDR3 loop: CASSLEIAGGENEQFF. The CDR3 nucleotides are TGTGCCAGCAGCTTAGAAATAGCGGGAGGGGAGAATGAGCAGTTCTTC. The full variable domain, its missing parts supplied by reference TRBV11-2 and TRBJ2-1, is EAGVAQSPRYKIIEKRQSVAFWCNPISGHATLYWYQQILGQGPKLLIQFQNNGVVDDSQLPKDRFSAERLKGVDSTLKIQPAKLEDSAVYLCASSLEIAGGENEQFFGPGTRLTVL.